These T cell receptor beta chains were read from a single sample in a study of CD8 T cells in ankylosing spondylitis. TCRdb recomputed calls from the 5' RACE reads with MiXCR, one row per CDR3 protein. This sample carries roughly 130,000 distinct CDR3 sequences, 6% to 8.5% of them seen once, and the ten largest clones take 12%. The sample comprised blood, either unsorted or a sorted T cell fraction (not recorded which). The receptors here all came from a male donor with ankylosing spondylitis or in good health (not recorded which). CDR3s include the opening cysteine and the closing phenylalanine or tryptophan. The order of the fields is V gene, clone size, J gene, D gene, CDR3 DNA, CDR3 protein. D genes are given only for firm matches. Rows may omit the clone size; those that give it use once, few, many or a size class.

v_call: TRBV30
clone_size: many
j_call: TRBJ2-6
d_call: NA
cdr3_nt: TGTGCCTGGGACCTAGTCTCTGGGGCCAACGTCCTGACTTTC
cdr3_aa: CAWDLVSGANVLTF

v_call: TRBV5-6
clone_size: many
j_call: TRBJ2-7
d_call: NA
cdr3_nt: TGTGCCAGCAGTGTTGGATACTACGAGCAGTACTTC
cdr3_aa: CASSVGYYEQYF

v_call: TRBV24-1
clone_size: few
j_call: TRBJ2-2
d_call: TRBD1
cdr3_nt: TGTGCCACCAGTGATCTCAGACAGGGAATTAGAACCGGGGAGCTGTTTTTT
cdr3_aa: CATSDLRQGIRTGELFF

v_call: TRBV3-1
clone_size: many
j_call: TRBJ1-1
d_call: NA
cdr3_nt: TGTGCCAGCAGCCGAACACAGGTGACAACGAACACTGAAGCTTTCTTT
cdr3_aa: CASSRTQVTTNTEAFF

v_call: TRBV18
clone_size: many
j_call: TRBJ2-5
d_call: NA
cdr3_nt: TGTGCCAGCTCACCACGGTCGGCCTGGACCGAGACCCAGTACTTC
cdr3_aa: CASSPRSAWTETQYF

v_call: TRBV9
clone_size: many
j_call: TRBJ2-2
d_call: NA
cdr3_nt: TGTGCCAGCAGCGTAGCTCAAAGGGCAGGGGGGAACGGGGAGCTGTTTTTT
cdr3_aa: CASSVAQRAGGNGELFF

v_call: TRBV7-9
clone_size: many
j_call: TRBJ2-7
d_call: TRBD2
cdr3_nt: TGTGCCAGCAGCTCCGGACTAGACCTCTTCCACGAGCAGTACTTC
cdr3_aa: CASSSGLDLFHEQYF

v_call: TRBV12-3/TRBV12-4
clone_size: many
j_call: TRBJ2-7
d_call: TRBD1
cdr3_nt: TGTGCCAGCTCCCCGGTCGACAGGGGAAGCACCTACGAGCAGTACTTC
cdr3_aa: CASSPVDRGSTYEQYF

v_call: TRBV5-1
clone_size: many
j_call: TRBJ2-6
d_call: NA
cdr3_nt: TGCGCCAGCAGCTTGGTGGGGTCTGGGGCCAACGTCCTGACTTTC
cdr3_aa: CASSLVGSGANVLTF

v_call: TRBV6-1
clone_size: many
j_call: TRBJ1-5
d_call: NA
cdr3_nt: TGTGCCAGCAGTGAAAGGGCAGGGGACTTCAATCAGCCCCAGCATTTT
cdr3_aa: CASSERAGDFNQPQHF

v_call: TRBV7-6
clone_size: many
j_call: TRBJ2-1
d_call: TRBD2
cdr3_nt: TGTGCCAGCAGCTTAGGGGAATCGGGACTAGCGAGCTACAATGAGCAGTTCTTC
cdr3_aa: CASSLGESGLASYNEQFF

v_call: TRBV7-2
clone_size: NA
j_call: TRBJ1-5
d_call: TRBD1
cdr3_nt: TGTGCCAGCAGCCCGACGGGACAGGACAATCAGCCCCAGCATTTT
cdr3_aa: CASSPTGQDNQPQHF

v_call: TRBV20-1
clone_size: many
j_call: TRBJ2-7
d_call: TRBD1
cdr3_nt: TGCAGTGCTAGAGATTGGACAGGGGCCCTCGAGCAGTACTTC
cdr3_aa: CSARDWTGALEQYF

v_call: TRBV5-1
clone_size: many
j_call: TRBJ2-1
d_call: TRBD1
cdr3_nt: TGCGCCAGCAGCTTGGGGGACAGGGGTTCCTACAATGAGCAGTTCTTC
cdr3_aa: CASSLGDRGSYNEQFF

v_call: TRBV20-1
clone_size: many
j_call: TRBJ1-1
d_call: NA
cdr3_nt: TGCAGTGCTAGTAAGAACACTGAAGCTTTCTTT
cdr3_aa: CSASKNTEAFF

v_call: TRBV20-1
clone_size: many
j_call: TRBJ1-3
d_call: NA
cdr3_nt: TGCAGTGCTAGAGTGAGCTCTGGAAACACCATATATTTT
cdr3_aa: CSARVSSGNTIYF

v_call: TRBV5-1
clone_size: many
j_call: TRBJ2-1
d_call: NA
cdr3_nt: TGCGCCAGCAGTCGAGGACAGACCTACAATGAGCAGTTCTTC
cdr3_aa: CASSRGQTYNEQFF

v_call: TRBV6-1
clone_size: many
j_call: TRBJ2-1
d_call: TRBD2
cdr3_nt: TGTGCCAGCAGGCCTCTAGCGGGAGGTCTAAATGAGCAGTTCTTC
cdr3_aa: CASRPLAGGLNEQFF

v_call: TRBV7-9
clone_size: many
j_call: TRBJ2-3
d_call: NA
cdr3_nt: TGTGCCAGCAGCCCCGACGGGAAGAGGACAGATACGCAGTATTTT
cdr3_aa: CASSPDGKRTDTQYF

v_call: TRBV3-1
clone_size: many
j_call: TRBJ1-5
d_call: NA
cdr3_nt: TGTGCCAGCAGCCCGCGAGATAGCAATCAGCCCCAGCATTTT
cdr3_aa: CASSPRDSNQPQHF

v_call: TRBV5-5
clone_size: many
j_call: TRBJ2-5
d_call: TRBD1
cdr3_nt: TGTGCCAGCAGCTTGCTAGGGACAGGGGAGACCCAGTACTTC
cdr3_aa: CASSLLGTGETQYF

v_call: TRBV5-6
clone_size: many
j_call: TRBJ2-2
d_call: TRBD1
cdr3_nt: TGTGCCAGCAGCTCCCGGGACAGGGGGCGGATCACCGGGGAGCTGTTTTTT
cdr3_aa: CASSSRDRGRITGELFF

v_call: TRBV2
clone_size: many
j_call: TRBJ2-3
d_call: TRBD2
cdr3_nt: TGTGCCAGCAGCCGATTAGCGGGGTCTTATGATACGCAGTATTTT
cdr3_aa: CASSRLAGSYDTQYF

v_call: TRBV5-1
clone_size: many
j_call: TRBJ2-2
d_call: NA
cdr3_nt: TGCGCCAGCAGCGCTAGCTTCGATGGGGAGCTGTTTTTT
cdr3_aa: CASSASFDGELFF

v_call: TRBV29-1
clone_size: many
j_call: TRBJ1-2
d_call: TRBD1
cdr3_nt: TGCAGCTTGACAGGGGGCGGCTACACCTTC
cdr3_aa: CSLTGGGYTF

v_call: TRBV6-1
clone_size: many
j_call: TRBJ1-4
d_call: TRBD1
cdr3_nt: TGTGCCAGCAGGACTCTCCAGGGGGCTTATGGAGAACTGTTTTTT
cdr3_aa: CASRTLQGAYGELFF

v_call: TRBV5-1
clone_size: few
j_call: TRBJ2-5
d_call: TRBD1
cdr3_nt: TGCGCCAGCAGCTTGACGACAGGGGGTTCATTTGAGACCCAGTACTTC
cdr3_aa: CASSLTTGGSFETQYF

v_call: TRBV5-1
clone_size: NA
j_call: TRBJ2-7
d_call: NA
cdr3_nt: TGCGCCAGCAGCTTGGGCCTAGCTTCGAACCACGAGCAGTACTTC
cdr3_aa: CASSLGLASNHEQYF

v_call: TRBV7-9
clone_size: many
j_call: TRBJ2-2
d_call: NA
cdr3_nt: TGTGCCAGCAGCAACGGGGGTGCCGGGGAGCTGTTTTTT
cdr3_aa: CASSNGGAGELFF

v_call: TRBV5-1
clone_size: many
j_call: TRBJ2-5
d_call: NA
cdr3_nt: TGCGCCAGCAGCGGAGGACAGAGCCAAGAGACCCAGTACTTC
cdr3_aa: CASSGGQSQETQYF

v_call: TRBV7-9
clone_size: many
j_call: TRBJ2-7
d_call: TRBD2
cdr3_nt: TGTGCCAGCAGCTTACCCGCGGGAGGGCCCTACGAGCAGTACTTC
cdr3_aa: CASSLPAGGPYEQYF

v_call: TRBV7-2
clone_size: many
j_call: TRBJ2-7
d_call: TRBD1
cdr3_nt: TGTGCCAGCAGCACACGGACAGGGGGAACCTACGAGCAGTACTTC
cdr3_aa: CASSTRTGGTYEQYF

v_call: TRBV5-1
clone_size: many
j_call: TRBJ2-3
d_call: TRBD1
cdr3_nt: TGCGCCAGCAGCCCCGGGACAGTTCATAGCACAGATACGCAGTATTTT
cdr3_aa: CASSPGTVHSTDTQYF

v_call: TRBV11-2
clone_size: NA
j_call: TRBJ2-5
d_call: NA
cdr3_nt: TGTGCCAGCAGCCTTCATAGCGGAGTGAAAGAGACCCAGTACTTC
cdr3_aa: CASSLHSGVKETQYF

v_call: TRBV3-1
clone_size: many
j_call: TRBJ1-5
d_call: TRBD1
cdr3_nt: TGTGCCAGCAGCCAAGGAGGCAGGGGGGGCAATCAGCCCCAGCATTTT
cdr3_aa: CASSQGGRGGNQPQHF

v_call: TRBV7-2
clone_size: NA
j_call: TRBJ1-1
d_call: NA
cdr3_nt: TGTGCCAGCAGCTTAGAACCAGGAGGGCCTGAAGCTTTCTTT
cdr3_aa: CASSLEPGGPEAFF

v_call: TRBV7-9
clone_size: many
j_call: TRBJ1-6
d_call: NA
cdr3_nt: TGTGCCAGCAGCGCCAACGGGGGGTATAATTCACCCCTCCACTTT
cdr3_aa: CASSANGGYNSPLHF

v_call: TRBV20-1
clone_size: many
j_call: TRBJ2-2
d_call: NA
cdr3_nt: TGCAGTGCTAGAGATCCGGGAACGAACACCGGGGAGCTGTTTTTT
cdr3_aa: CSARDPGTNTGELFF

v_call: TRBV2
clone_size: many
j_call: TRBJ2-6
d_call: NA
cdr3_nt: TGTGCCAGCATCCAGACAGGACGCGCCTCTGGGGCCAACGTCCTGACTTTC
cdr3_aa: CASIQTGRASGANVLTF

v_call: TRBV20-1
clone_size: many
j_call: TRBJ2-1
d_call: TRBD2
cdr3_nt: TGCAGCGAGGCGGGGGGAAGGAATGAGCAGTTCTTC
cdr3_aa: CSEAGGRNEQFF

v_call: TRBV6-1
clone_size: NA
j_call: TRBJ1-2
d_call: TRBD1
cdr3_nt: TGTGCCAGCAGGGGCCGGGACAGGGGGCGCGTGGTTGCTGGCTACACCTTC
cdr3_aa: CASRGRDRGRVVAGYTF

v_call: TRBV28
clone_size: many
j_call: TRBJ2-7
d_call: TRBD1
cdr3_nt: TGTGCCAGCAGTTTATGGACAGGGAACGAGCAGTACTTC
cdr3_aa: CASSLWTGNEQYF

v_call: TRBV7-8
clone_size: many
j_call: TRBJ1-4
d_call: NA
cdr3_nt: TGTGCCAGCAGCTTAAATCCGGGCGAGGAAAAACTGTTTTTT
cdr3_aa: CASSLNPGEEKLFF

v_call: TRBV5-1
clone_size: many
j_call: TRBJ2-3
d_call: NA
cdr3_nt: TGCGCCAGCAGCTTGGCCAGGCGGGGTAGCACAGATACGCAGTATTTT
cdr3_aa: CASSLARRGSTDTQYF

v_call: TRBV12-3/TRBV12-4
clone_size: many
j_call: TRBJ1-2
d_call: TRBD1
cdr3_nt: TGTGCCAGCAGTTCAACAGGGGGCTATGGCTACACCTTC
cdr3_aa: CASSSTGGYGYTF

v_call: TRBV27
clone_size: few
j_call: TRBJ2-1
d_call: TRBD2
cdr3_nt: TGTGCCAGCAGTTATCTAGCGGGTACTAATGAGCAGTTCTTC
cdr3_aa: CASSYLAGTNEQFF

v_call: TRBV27
clone_size: many
j_call: TRBJ1-2
d_call: TRBD1
cdr3_nt: TGTGCCAGCAGTTTGAGGCAGGGGGCGCGAGGGATCTATGGCTACACCTTC
cdr3_aa: CASSLRQGARGIYGYTF

v_call: TRBV20-1
clone_size: many
j_call: TRBJ2-1
d_call: NA
cdr3_nt: TGCAGTGCGATTCCTGTCGCGGGGGCGTACAATGAGCAGTTCTTC
cdr3_aa: CSAIPVAGAYNEQFF

v_call: TRBV12-3/TRBV12-4
clone_size: many
j_call: TRBJ1-5
d_call: NA
cdr3_nt: TGTGCCAGCAGTTTAAACTCAGGGGTTATTAGCAATCAGCCCCAGCATTTT
cdr3_aa: CASSLNSGVISNQPQHF

v_call: TRBV20-1
clone_size: many
j_call: TRBJ2-2
d_call: NA
cdr3_nt: TGCAGTGCTTACCCTCTCTCCGGGTTATGGACCGGGGAGCTGTTTTTT
cdr3_aa: CSAYPLSGLWTGELFF

v_call: TRBV9
clone_size: many
j_call: TRBJ2-1
d_call: NA
cdr3_nt: TGTGCCAGCAGCGTATCGACAGCCTACAATGAGCAGTTCTTC
cdr3_aa: CASSVSTAYNEQFF